This is a list of T cell receptor beta chains from one sample in a study of T cells after yellow fever vaccination. TCRdb re-called the 5' RACE reads with MiXCR, one entry per CDR3 protein. Counted here are hundreds of thousands of distinct CDR3 sequences, approximately 15% occurring once; the ten biggest clones make up around an eighth. Material: PBMCs, obtained on the day of the yellow fever booster vaccination. These TCRs come from a man between 25 and 39 years old who received the YFV17D yellow fever vaccine. CDR3s include the opening cysteine and the closing phenylalanine or tryptophan. D genes are given only for firm matches. Only some rows state a clone size, as once, few, many or a class for expanded clones.

TRBV20-1	14	TRBJ2-7	NA	NA	CSATKREFSYEQYF	TGCAGTGCTACAAAGCGCGAATTCAGCTACGAGCAGTACTTC
TRBV6-1	14	TRBJ1-5	TRBD1	NA	CASSTGQGGGSQHF	TGTGCCAGCAGTACCGGACAGGGAGGTGGGTCCCAGCATTTT
TRBV5-1	16	TRBJ2-2	TRBD2	NA	CASSVIAGAETGELFF	TGCGCCAGCAGCGTGATAGCGGGAGCAGAAACCGGGGAGCTGTTTTTT
TRBV5-1	14	TRBJ1-1	NA	many	CASSLDRMNTEAFF	TGCGCCAGCAGCCTCGACAGGATGAACACTGAAGCTTTCTTT
TRBV6-2/TRBV6-3	16	TRBJ2-7	NA	NA	CASSSPQGFYSYEQYF	TGTGCCAGCAGTTCCCCCCAAGGCTTTTATTCCTACGAGCAGTACTTC
TRBV6-2/TRBV6-3	15	TRBJ1-5	NA	few	CASSFGTGAGWPQHF	TGTGCCAGCAGTTTTGGTACGGGGGCAGGGTGGCCCCAGCATTTT
TRBV28	13	TRBJ2-5	NA	many	CASSWGIRETQYF	TGTGCCAGCAGTTGGGGGATCCGAGAGACCCAGTACTTC
TRBV7-2	13	TRBJ2-3	NA	NA	CASSSSPTDTQYF	TGTGCCAGCAGCTCGTCCCCCACAGATACGCAGTATTTT
TRBV29-1	15	TRBJ2-1	TRBD2	few	CSVEWATSGKGEQFF	TGCAGCGTTGAATGGGCGACTAGCGGGAAGGGTGAGCAGTTCTTC
TRBV7-9	16	TRBJ2-3	TRBD1	NA	CASSSSQGADTDTQYF	TGTGCCAGCAGCTCAAGCCAGGGGGCGGACACAGATACGCAGTATTTT
TRBV10-2	11	TRBJ2-7	NA	NA	CASSKTYEQYF	TGCGCCAGCAGTAAGACCTACGAGCAGTACTTC
TRBV20-1	12	TRBJ1-2	NA	few	CSARRGSDGYTF	TGCAGTGCCCGCCGGGGAAGCGATGGCTACACCTTC
TRBV20-1	13	TRBJ2-1	TRBD2	NA	CAQTSVIYNEQFF	TGCGCCCAGACTAGCGTAATTTACAATGAGCAGTTCTTC
TRBV5-4	13	TRBJ2-1	NA	many	CASSLRLSREQFF	TGTGCCAGCAGCTTAAGACTCAGTAGGGAGCAGTTCTTC
TRBV5-1	15	TRBJ2-1	NA	NA	CASSTVRSSYNEQFF	TGCGCCAGCAGCACCGTACGTTCCTCCTACAATGAGCAGTTCTTC
TRBV11-2	18	TRBJ2-1	TRBD2	many	CASSLEGTSGRFYNEQFF	TGTGCCAGCAGCTTAGAGGGGACTAGCGGGCGGTTCTACAATGAGCAGTTCTTC
TRBV24-1	15	TRBJ2-2	NA	NA	CATSDFSSYTGELFF	TGTGCCACCAGTGATTTCTCCAGTTACACCGGGGAGCTGTTTTTT
TRBV7-2	13	TRBJ2-5	NA	NA	CASSLFQGETQYF	TGTGCCAGCAGCTTATTCCAGGGGGAGACCCAGTACTTC
TRBV7-9	11	TRBJ1-2	NA	few	CASSLVQNYTF	TGTGCCAGCAGCTTAGTTCAGAACTACACCTTC
TRBV27	13	TRBJ1-4	NA	few	CASRPGQNEKLFF	TGTGCCAGCAGACCGGGACAAAATGAAAAACTGTTTTTT
TRBV3-1	14	TRBJ2-3	NA	NA	CASSQPPKADTQYF	TGTGCCAGCAGCCAACCACCAAAAGCGGATACGCAGTATTTT
TRBV5-1	16	TRBJ2-2	TRBD2	NA	CASSLVTSGSRRELFF	TGCGCCAGCAGCTTGGTAACTAGCGGGAGTCGACGGGAGCTGTTTTTT
TRBV12-3/TRBV12-4	16	TRBJ1-1	NA	NA	CASSPSNYRLGTEAFF	TGTGCCAGCAGTCCAAGCAACTACAGGTTAGGGACTGAAGCTTTCTTT
TRBV5-1	15	TRBJ2-1	TRBD1	many	CASSQGTGYLNEQFF	TGCGCCAGCAGCCAAGGGACAGGGTATTTAAATGAGCAGTTCTTC
TRBV5-1	14	TRBJ1-4	NA	few	CASTRGGANEKLFF	TGCGCCAGCACGCGGGGGGGCGCGAATGAAAAACTGTTTTTT
TRBV7-2	13	TRBJ2-3	NA	NA	CASSPYLTDTQYF	TGTGCCAGCAGCCCCTACCTCACAGATACGCAGTATTTT
TRBV6-2/TRBV6-3	15	TRBJ2-1	TRBD2	NA	CASSYSRSGRNEQFF	TGTGCCAGCAGTTACTCGAGGAGCGGGAGAAATGAGCAGTTCTTC
TRBV2	15	TRBJ2-7	TRBD2	NA	CASSVPGLAGDEQYF	TGTGCCAGCAGCGTCCCGGGACTAGCGGGAGATGAGCAGTACTTC
TRBV28	16	TRBJ2-3	TRBD2	NA	CASSVRSGKDTDTQYF	TGTGCCAGCAGTGTCCGTAGCGGGAAGGACACAGATACGCAGTATTTT
TRBV7-2	14	TRBJ2-5	NA	NA	CASSLEWGKETQYF	TGTGCCAGCAGCTTAGAGTGGGGCAAAGAGACCCAGTACTTC
TRBV30	15	TRBJ2-3	TRBD2	NA	CAWAAGTSSRDTQYF	TGTGCCTGGGCTGCCGGGACTAGCTCAAGAGATACGCAGTATTTT
TRBV11-2	14	TRBJ2-6	NA	few	CASSPSAGANVLTF	TGTGCCAGCAGCCCCTCAGCTGGGGCCAACGTCCTGACTTTC
TRBV11-2	15	TRBJ2-7	TRBD2	few	CASSITGTSTYEQYF	TGTGCCAGCAGCATCACCGGGACTAGCACCTACGAGCAGTACTTC
TRBV5-1	14	TRBJ2-1	TRBD2	NA	CASSLGLANNEQFF	TGCGCCAGCAGCTTGGGACTAGCGAACAATGAGCAGTTCTTC
TRBV25-1	13	TRBJ2-7	NA	NA	CASRRGAAYEQYF	TGTGCCAGCAGAAGAGGTGCGGCCTACGAGCAGTACTTC
TRBV6-1	13	TRBJ2-2	NA	NA	CASYGANTGELFF	TGTGCCAGCTACGGGGCGAACACCGGGGAGCTGTTTTTT
TRBV5-6	16	TRBJ2-2	TRBD2	few	CASSLKRERYTGELFF	TGTGCCAGCAGCTTGAAGCGGGAGCGGTACACCGGGGAGCTGTTTTTT
TRBV6-5	13	TRBJ1-2	NA	few	CASSYGQSYGYTF	TGTGCCAGCAGTTACGGGCAGAGCTATGGCTACACCTTC
TRBV7-9	15	TRBJ2-3	NA	few	CASSPLEGAPVTQYF	TGTGCCAGCAGCCCGCTGGAAGGGGCCCCGGTTACGCAGTATTTT
TRBV2	14	TRBJ2-7	TRBD2	few	CASSESPTSGSLPF	TGTGCCAGCAGTGAGTCCCCGACTAGCGGGAGTCTTCCTTTC
TRBV11-2	18	TRBJ2-7	NA	few	CASSLDFTARDMGYEQYF	TGTGCCAGCAGCTTAGATTTTACGGCGAGAGATATGGGTTACGAGCAGTACTTC
TRBV20-1	14	TRBJ2-5	TRBD2	many	CSARPSGSGETQYF	TGCAGTGCTAGACCTAGCGGGAGTGGAGAGACCCAGTACTTC
TRBV29-1	15	TRBJ2-2	TRBD1	NA	CSVGGTGGFAGELFF	TGCAGCGTTGGTGGGACAGGGGGCTTCGCCGGGGAGCTGTTTTTT
TRBV5-1	14	TRBJ1-1	NA	NA	CASIDPGLGTEAFF	TGCGCCAGCATCGATCCGGGCCTGGGCACTGAAGCTTTCTTT
TRBV15	13	TRBJ2-2	NA	NA	CATSRDLAGELFF	TGTGCCACCAGCAGAGATTTGGCCGGGGAGCTGTTTTTT
TRBV6-1	15	TRBJ2-2	TRBD1	NA	CASRGQGAFAGELFF	TGTGCCAGCAGAGGACAGGGTGCTTTTGCCGGGGAGCTGTTTTTT
TRBV5-1	15	TRBJ2-1	NA	few	CASSGGGVRYNEQFF	TGCGCCAGCAGCGGGGGCGGGGTCCGCTACAATGAGCAGTTCTTC
TRBV5-1	17	TRBJ2-3	TRBD1	NA	CASSGHPQGAYTDTQYF	TGCGCCAGCAGCGGACACCCACAGGGGGCTTACACAGATACGCAGTATTTT
TRBV20-1	12	TRBJ2-2	NA	few	CSVNGGTGELFF	TGCAGTGTCAACGGCGGGACCGGGGAGCTGTTTTTT
TRBV20-1	12	TRBJ1-5	TRBD1	NA	CSVNRGQQPQHF	TGCAGTGTCAACAGGGGACAACAGCCCCAGCATTTT
TRBV12-3/TRBV12-4	17	TRBJ2-3	TRBD2	many	CASSTGSGGRRTDTQYF	TGTGCCAGCAGCACCGGCTCGGGCGGGAGAAGGACAGATACGCAGTATTTT
TRBV6-1	15	TRBJ2-2	TRBD1	NA	CASRTTGDGTGELFF	TGTGCCAGCAGGACGACAGGGGACGGCACCGGGGAGCTGTTTTTT